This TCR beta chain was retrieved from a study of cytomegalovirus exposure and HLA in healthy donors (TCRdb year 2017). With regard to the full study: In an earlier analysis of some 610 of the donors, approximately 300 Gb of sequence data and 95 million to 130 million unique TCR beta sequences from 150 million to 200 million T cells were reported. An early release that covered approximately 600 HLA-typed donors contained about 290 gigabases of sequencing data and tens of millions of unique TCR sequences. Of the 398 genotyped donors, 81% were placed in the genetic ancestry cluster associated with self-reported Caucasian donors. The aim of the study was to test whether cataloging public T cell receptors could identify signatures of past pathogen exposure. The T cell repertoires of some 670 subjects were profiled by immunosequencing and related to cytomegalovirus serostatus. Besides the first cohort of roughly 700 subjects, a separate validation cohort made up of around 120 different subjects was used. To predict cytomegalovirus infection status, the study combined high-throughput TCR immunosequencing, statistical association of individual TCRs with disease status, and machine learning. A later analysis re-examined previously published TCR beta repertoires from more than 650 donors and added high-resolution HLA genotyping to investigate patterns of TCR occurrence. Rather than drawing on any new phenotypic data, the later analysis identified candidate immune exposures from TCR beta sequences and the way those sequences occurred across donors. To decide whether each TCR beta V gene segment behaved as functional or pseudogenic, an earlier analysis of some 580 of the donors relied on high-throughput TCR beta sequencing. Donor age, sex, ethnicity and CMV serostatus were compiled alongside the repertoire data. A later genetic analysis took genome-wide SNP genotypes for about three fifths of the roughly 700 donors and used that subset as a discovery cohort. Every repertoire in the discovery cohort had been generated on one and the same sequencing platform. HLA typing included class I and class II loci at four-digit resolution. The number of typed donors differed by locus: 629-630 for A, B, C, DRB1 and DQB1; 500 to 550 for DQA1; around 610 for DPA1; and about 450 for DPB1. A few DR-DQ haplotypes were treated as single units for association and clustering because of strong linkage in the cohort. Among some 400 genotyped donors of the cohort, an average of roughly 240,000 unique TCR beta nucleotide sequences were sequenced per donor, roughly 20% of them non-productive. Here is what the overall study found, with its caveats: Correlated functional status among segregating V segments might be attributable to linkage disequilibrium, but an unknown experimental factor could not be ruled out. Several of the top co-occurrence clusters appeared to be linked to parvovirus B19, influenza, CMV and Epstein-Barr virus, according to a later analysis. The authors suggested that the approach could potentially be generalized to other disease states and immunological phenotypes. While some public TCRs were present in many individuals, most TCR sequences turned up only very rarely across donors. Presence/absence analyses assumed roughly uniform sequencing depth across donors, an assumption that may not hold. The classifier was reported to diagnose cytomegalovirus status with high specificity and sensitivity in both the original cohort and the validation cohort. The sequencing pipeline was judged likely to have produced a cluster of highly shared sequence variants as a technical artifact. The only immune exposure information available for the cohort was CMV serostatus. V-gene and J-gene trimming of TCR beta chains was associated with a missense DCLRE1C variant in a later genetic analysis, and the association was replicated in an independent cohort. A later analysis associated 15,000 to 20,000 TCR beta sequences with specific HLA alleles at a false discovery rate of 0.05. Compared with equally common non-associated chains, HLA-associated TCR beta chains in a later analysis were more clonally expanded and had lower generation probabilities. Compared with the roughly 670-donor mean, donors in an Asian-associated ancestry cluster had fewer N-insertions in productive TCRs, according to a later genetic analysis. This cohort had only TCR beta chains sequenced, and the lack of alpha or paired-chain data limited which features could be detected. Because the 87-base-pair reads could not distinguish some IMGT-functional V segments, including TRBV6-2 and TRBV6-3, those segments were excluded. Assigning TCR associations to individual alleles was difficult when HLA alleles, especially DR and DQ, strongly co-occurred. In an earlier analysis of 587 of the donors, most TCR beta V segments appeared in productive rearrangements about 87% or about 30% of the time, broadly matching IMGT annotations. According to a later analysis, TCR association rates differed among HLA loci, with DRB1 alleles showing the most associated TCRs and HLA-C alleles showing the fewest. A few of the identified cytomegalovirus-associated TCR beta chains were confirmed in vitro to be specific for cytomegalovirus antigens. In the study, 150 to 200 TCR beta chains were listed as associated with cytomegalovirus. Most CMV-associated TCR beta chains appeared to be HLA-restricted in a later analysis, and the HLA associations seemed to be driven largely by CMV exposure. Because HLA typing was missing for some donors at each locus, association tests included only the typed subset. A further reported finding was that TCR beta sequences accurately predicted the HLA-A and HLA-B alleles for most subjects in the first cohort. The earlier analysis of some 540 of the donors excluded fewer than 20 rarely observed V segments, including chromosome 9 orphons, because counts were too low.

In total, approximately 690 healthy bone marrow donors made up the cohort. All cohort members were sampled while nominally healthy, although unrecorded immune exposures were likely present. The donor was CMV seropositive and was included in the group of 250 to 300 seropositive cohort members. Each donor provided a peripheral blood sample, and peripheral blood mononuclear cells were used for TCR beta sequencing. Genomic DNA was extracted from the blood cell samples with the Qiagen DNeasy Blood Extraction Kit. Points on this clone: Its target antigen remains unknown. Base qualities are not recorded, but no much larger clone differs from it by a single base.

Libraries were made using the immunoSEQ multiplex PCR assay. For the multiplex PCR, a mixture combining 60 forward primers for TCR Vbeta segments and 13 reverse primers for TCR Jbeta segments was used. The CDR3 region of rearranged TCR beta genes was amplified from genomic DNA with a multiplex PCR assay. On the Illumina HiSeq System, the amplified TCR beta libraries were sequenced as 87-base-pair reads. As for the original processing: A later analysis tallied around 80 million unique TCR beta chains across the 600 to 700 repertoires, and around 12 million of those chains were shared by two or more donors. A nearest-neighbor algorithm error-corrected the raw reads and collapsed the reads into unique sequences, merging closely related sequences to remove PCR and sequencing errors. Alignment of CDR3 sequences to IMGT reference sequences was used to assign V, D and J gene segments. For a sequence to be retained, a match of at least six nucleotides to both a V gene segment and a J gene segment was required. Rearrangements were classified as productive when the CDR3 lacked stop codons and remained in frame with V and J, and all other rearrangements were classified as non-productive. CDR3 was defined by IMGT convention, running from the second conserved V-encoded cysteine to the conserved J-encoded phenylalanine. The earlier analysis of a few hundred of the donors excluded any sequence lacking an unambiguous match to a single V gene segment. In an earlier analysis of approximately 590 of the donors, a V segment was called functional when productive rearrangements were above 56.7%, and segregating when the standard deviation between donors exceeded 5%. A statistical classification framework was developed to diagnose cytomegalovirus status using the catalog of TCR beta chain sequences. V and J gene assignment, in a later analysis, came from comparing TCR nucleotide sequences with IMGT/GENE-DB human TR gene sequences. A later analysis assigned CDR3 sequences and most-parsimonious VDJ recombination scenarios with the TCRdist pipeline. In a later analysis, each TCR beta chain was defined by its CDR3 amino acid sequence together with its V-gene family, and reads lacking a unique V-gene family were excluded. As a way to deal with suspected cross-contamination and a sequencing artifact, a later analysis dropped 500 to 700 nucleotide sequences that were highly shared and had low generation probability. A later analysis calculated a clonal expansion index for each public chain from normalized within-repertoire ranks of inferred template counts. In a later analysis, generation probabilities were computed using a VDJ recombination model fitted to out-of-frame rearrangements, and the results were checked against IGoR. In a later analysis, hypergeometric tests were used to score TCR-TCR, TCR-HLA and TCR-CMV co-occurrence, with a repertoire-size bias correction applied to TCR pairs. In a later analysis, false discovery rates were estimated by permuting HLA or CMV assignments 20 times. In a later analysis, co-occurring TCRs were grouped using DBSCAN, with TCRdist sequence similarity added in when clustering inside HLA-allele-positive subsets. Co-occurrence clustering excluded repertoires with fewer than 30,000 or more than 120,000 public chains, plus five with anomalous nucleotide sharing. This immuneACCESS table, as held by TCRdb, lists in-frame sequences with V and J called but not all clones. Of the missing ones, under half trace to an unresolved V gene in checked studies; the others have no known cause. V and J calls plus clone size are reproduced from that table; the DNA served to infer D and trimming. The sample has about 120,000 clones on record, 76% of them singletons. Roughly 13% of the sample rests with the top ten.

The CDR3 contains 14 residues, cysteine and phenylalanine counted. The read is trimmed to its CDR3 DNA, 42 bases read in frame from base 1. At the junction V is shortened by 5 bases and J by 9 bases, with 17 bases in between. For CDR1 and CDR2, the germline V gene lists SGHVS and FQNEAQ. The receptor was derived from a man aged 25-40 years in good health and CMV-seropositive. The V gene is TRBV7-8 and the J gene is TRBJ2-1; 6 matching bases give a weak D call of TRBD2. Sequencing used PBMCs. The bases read TGTGCCAGCAGCGCCCAAGCCGGGGGTATTGAGCAGTTCTTC. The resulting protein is CASSAQAGGIEQFF.